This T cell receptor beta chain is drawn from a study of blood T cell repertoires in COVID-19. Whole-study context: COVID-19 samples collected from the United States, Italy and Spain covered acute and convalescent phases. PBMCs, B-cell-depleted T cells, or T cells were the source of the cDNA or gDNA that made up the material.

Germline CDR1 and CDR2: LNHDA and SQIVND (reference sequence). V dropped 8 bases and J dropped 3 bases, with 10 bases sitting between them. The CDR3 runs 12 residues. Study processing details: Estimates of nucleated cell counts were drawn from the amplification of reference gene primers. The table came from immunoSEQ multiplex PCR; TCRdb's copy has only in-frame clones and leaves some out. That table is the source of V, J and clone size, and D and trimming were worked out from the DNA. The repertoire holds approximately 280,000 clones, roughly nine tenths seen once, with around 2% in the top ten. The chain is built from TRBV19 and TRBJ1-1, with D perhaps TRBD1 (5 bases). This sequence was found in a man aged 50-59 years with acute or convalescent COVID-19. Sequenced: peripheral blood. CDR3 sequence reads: CASWDSYTEAFF. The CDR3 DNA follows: TGTGCCAGTTGGGACTCCTACACTGAAGCTTTCTTT.